This entry describes one T cell receptor beta chain. These data originate in a study of blood T cell repertoires in COVID-19. Measured with immunoSEQ multiplex PCR; TCRdb has only the in-frame clones, and not every one. The table has over 200,000 clones, 90% seen once. Exposed study participants had met a COVID-19 case within 2 weeks before entry. The CDR3 consists of 19 residues. CDR1 and CDR2 (germline): SGHTA, FQGNSA. The junction had 13 bases not matched to a gene; V was cut back by 3 bases and J by 4 bases. Sequencing input: PBMCs or T cells enriched from blood (not recorded which). The sequence came from a man under 40 who had been exposed to COVID-19. This chain uses TRBV7-2 with TRBJ2-5; 14 bases match TRBD2. CDR3 sequence (DNA): TGTGCCAGCAGCTTTGGACTAGCGGGGGGACTTATTGGGTCAGAGACCCAGTACTTC. Residues: CASSFGLAGGLIGSETQYF. The full variable domain, its missing parts supplied by reference TRBV7-2 and TRBJ2-5, is GAGVSQSPSNKVTEKGKDVELRCDPISGHTALYWYRQSLGQGLEFLIYFQGNSAPDKSGLPSDRFSAERTGGSVSTLTIQRTQQEDSAVYLCASSFGLAGGLIGSETQYFGPGTRLLVL.